The clone carrying this T cell receptor beta chain was recorded a few times. Execution of the assay was at deep level. Produced via immunoSEQ multiplex PCR; TCRdb's table is partial and in-frame only. The sample has under 1,100,000 clones, about 80% seen once. Trimming cost V 7 bases and J 11 bases, with 14 bases left between them. The CDR3 loop spans 11 amino acids. Germline V lookup: CDR1 MDHEN, CDR2 SYDVKM. The source of the sample is a study of shared clonotypes between healthy human individuals. The chain combines TRBV28 with TRBJ1-1; D call uncertain. Sequencing was carried out using memory CD4+ T cells from PBMCs. Subset: CD45RA-negative fraction. The sequence came from a man in his late teens or twenties in good health. Some clones in this sample may be carry-over from other donors' samples. The chain's CDR3 is CASTQQRRAFF. As DNA, the CDR3 is TGTGCCAGCACACAACAGCGGAGGGCTTTCTTT.